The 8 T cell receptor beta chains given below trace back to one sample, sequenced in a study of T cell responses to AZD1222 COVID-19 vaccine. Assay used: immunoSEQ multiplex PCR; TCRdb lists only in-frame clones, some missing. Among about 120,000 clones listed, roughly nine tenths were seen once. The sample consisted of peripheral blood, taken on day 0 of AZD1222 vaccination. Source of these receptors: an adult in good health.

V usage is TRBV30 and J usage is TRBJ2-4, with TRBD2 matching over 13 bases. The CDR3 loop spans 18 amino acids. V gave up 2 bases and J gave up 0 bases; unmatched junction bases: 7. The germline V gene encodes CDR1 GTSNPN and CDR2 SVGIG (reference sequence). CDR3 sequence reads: CAWSLGTSGALAKNIQYF. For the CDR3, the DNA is TGTGCCTGGAGTCTTGGGACTAGCGGGGCTCTAGCCAAAAACATTCAGTACTTC.

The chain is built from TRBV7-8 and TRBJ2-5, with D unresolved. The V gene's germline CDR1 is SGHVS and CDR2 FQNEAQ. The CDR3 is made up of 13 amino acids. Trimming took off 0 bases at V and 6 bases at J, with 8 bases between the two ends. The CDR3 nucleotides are TGTGCCAGCAGCTTAGCGCGATCGAAGACCCAGTACTTC. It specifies CASSLARSKTQYF.

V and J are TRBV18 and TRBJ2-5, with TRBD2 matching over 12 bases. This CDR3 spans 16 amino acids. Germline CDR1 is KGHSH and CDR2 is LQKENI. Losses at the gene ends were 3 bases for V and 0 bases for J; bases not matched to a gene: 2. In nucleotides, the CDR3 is TGTGCCAGCTCACCCCTAGCGGGGGGGTACCAAGAGACCCAGTACTTC. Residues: CASSPLAGGYQETQYF.

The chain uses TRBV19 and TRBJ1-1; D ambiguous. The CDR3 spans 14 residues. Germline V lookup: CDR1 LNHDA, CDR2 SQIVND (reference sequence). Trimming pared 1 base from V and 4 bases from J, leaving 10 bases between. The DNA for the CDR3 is TGTGCCAGTAGTATAGGCAGGTGGGGCACTGAAGCTTTCTTT. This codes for CASSIGRWGTEAFF.

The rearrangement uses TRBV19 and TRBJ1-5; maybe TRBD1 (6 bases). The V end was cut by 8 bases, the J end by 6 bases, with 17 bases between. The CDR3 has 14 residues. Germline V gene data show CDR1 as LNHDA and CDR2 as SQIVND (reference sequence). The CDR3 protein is CASCQIGGSQPQHF. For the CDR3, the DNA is TGTGCCAGTTGCCAGATCGGGGGCAGTCAGCCCCAGCATTTT.

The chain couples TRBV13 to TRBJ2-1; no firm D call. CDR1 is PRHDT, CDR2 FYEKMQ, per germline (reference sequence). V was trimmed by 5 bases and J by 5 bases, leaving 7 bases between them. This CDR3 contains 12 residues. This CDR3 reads CASSRVDNEQFF. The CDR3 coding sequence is TGTGCCAGCAGCCGGGTGGACAATGAGCAGTTCTTC.

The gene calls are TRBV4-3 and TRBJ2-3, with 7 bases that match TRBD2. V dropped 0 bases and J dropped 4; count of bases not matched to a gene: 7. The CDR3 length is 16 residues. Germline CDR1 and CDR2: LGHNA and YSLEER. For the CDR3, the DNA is TGCGCCAGCAGCCAAGAGCTCAGCGGGGCCTCAGATACGCAGTATTTT. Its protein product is CASSQELSGASDTQYF.

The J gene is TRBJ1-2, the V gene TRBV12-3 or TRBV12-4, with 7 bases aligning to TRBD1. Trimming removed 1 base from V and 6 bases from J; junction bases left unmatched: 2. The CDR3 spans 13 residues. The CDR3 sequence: CASSLGTGDGYTF. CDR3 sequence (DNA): TGTGCCAGCAGTTTAGGGACAGGCGATGGCTACACCTTC.